This T cell receptor beta chain is from a study of healthy donors' naive CD4 and CD8 T cells. Trimming cost V 8 bases and J 3 bases, with 16 bases left between them. The CDR3 is 15 amino acids. Germline V lookup: CDR1 MNHEY, CDR2 SVGEGT. Naive CD4+ cells were sorted as CD4+CD8-CD45RO-CD45RA+; naive CD8+ as CD8+CD4-CD45RA+CD27bright. TCR libraries were built from 450 to 650 ng of total RNA by linear amplification. MiXCR was run by TCRdb on the reads, yielding one entry per CDR3 protein. Here the sample spans 150,000 to 200,000 distinct CDR3 sequences, around 70% being singletons. The sample comprised naive CD4+ and CD8+ T cells sorted from blood, pooled from several donors. The V call is TRBV6-2 or TRBV6-3, the J call TRBJ2-2; no reliable D call. This clonotype originated in a pool of human donors in good health; the sample pools cells from several healthy donors. CDR3 sequence reads: CASATINHDTGELFF. CDR3 sequence (DNA): TGTGCCAGCGCGACCATCAACCATGACACCGGGGAGCTGTTTTTT.